Listed below are T cell receptor beta chains from one sample, sequenced in a study of blood T cell repertoires in COVID-19. Measured with immunoSEQ multiplex PCR; TCRdb has only the in-frame clones, and not every one. The sample consists of 240,000 or so clones, more than 75% of them appearing once. Material: peripheral blood. The source is a woman in her seventies with active or convalescent COVID-19. CDR3s include the opening cysteine and the closing phenylalanine or tryptophan. D genes are given only for firm matches. Only part of the rows carry a size: once, few, many, or a class if the clone is expanded.

V gene	clone size	J gene	D gene	CDR3 protein	CDR3 DNA
TRBV10-3	.	TRBJ2-7	TRBD1	CAISGTGGHEQYF	TGTGCCATCAGTGGAACAGGGGGGCACGAGCAGTACTTC
TRBV19	.	TRBJ1-1	.	CASSFSGVAEAFF	TGTGCCAGTAGTTTCTCAGGGGTAGCTGAAGCTTTCTTT
TRBV10-1	few	TRBJ1-6	TRBD1	CASSESRGQKSPLHF	TGCGCCAGCAGTGAGTCCAGGGGGCAAAAATCACCCCTCCACTTT
TRBV29-1	.	TRBJ1-1	.	CSVEGTSLFEAFF	TGCAGCGTTGAGGGGACTTCGCTGTTTGAAGCTTTCTTT
TRBV27	few	TRBJ1-1	.	CASSLGRLGTEAFF	TGTGCCAGCAGTTTGGGGCGGTTGGGCACTGAAGCTTTCTTT
TRBV6-5	few	TRBJ1-6	.	CASSYVRGYDSPLHF	TGTGCCAGCAGTTACGTAAGGGGTTATGATTCACCCCTCCACTTT
TRBV7-2	.	TRBJ2-5	TRBD1	CASSSEQGAYGTQYF	TGTGCCAGCAGCTCGGAACAGGGGGCTTACGGGACCCAGTACTTC
TRBV19	.	TRBJ2-1	.	CATNRGRSGFNEQFF	TGTGCCACTAATCGTGGGAGGAGCGGGTTCAATGAGCAGTTCTTC
TRBV5-4	.	TRBJ1-1	.	CASSPRRENTEAFF	TGTGCCAGCAGCCCTCGACGGGAGAACACTGAAGCTTTCTTT
TRBV14	.	TRBJ2-2	TRBD2	CASSLLIPGGPTGELFF	TGTGCCAGCAGCCTCCTGATTCCGGGGGGACCAACCGGGGAGCTGTTTTTT
TRBV20-1	.	TRBJ1-6	.	CSASLGPTGGALHF	TGCAGTGCTAGTCTAGGACCGACCGGGGGGGCCCTCCACTTT
TRBV7-9	.	TRBJ1-3	TRBD1	CASSLQGSPGNTIYF	TGTGCCAGCAGCCTACAGGGGAGCCCTGGAAACACCATATATTTT
TRBV27	.	TRBJ1-3	.	CASSLRTPGNTIYF	TGTGCCAGCAGTTTACGGACACCTGGAAACACCATATATTTT
TRBV6-2/TRBV6-3	.	TRBJ1-1	.	CASSSLGRQEAFF	TGTGCCAGCAGTTCCCTAGGAAGGCAAGAAGCTTTCTTT
TRBV5-6	.	TRBJ2-1	TRBD1	CASSPRQGGNEQFF	TGTGCCAGCAGCCCAAGACAGGGGGGAAATGAGCAGTTCTTC
TRBV19	.	TRBJ2-7	TRBD2	CASSTPGLAGIQYEQYF	TGTGCCAGTAGTACCCCCGGACTAGCGGGTATTCAATACGAGCAGTACTTC
TRBV19	.	TRBJ2-5	TRBD2	CASSWTSGGKETQYF	TGTGCCAGTAGTTGGACTAGCGGGGGTAAAGAGACCCAGTACTTC
TRBV6-4	.	TRBJ1-2	.	CASTPDGGGTYGYTF	TGTGCCAGCACCCCAGATGGGGGGGGCACCTATGGCTACACCTTC
TRBV24-1	.	TRBJ2-7	.	CATSEGQGRSYEQYF	TGTGCCACCAGTGAAGGGCAGGGGCGCTCCTACGAGCAGTACTTC
TRBV5-1	.	TRBJ2-1	.	CASRRVASNNEQFF	TGCGCCAGCAGGCGCGTGGCTAGCAACAATGAGCAGTTCTTC
TRBV19	.	TRBJ1-1	TRBD1	CASSSRDRDTEAFF	TGTGCCAGTAGTTCCAGGGACAGGGACACTGAAGCTTTCTTT
TRBV5-1	.	TRBJ1-2	TRBD1	CASSIGQGVDGYTF	TGCGCCAGCAGCATCGGACAGGGGGTTGATGGCTACACCTTC
TRBV2	.	TRBJ1-1	TRBD1	CASTTGGWSEAFF	TGTGCCAGCACCACAGGGGGGTGGTCTGAAGCTTTCTTT
TRBV6-5	few	TRBJ1-3	.	CASSWRERDTIYF	TGTGCCAGCAGTTGGCGGGAGAGGGACACCATATATTTT
TRBV24-1	once	TRBJ2-3	.	CATRNRVTDTQYF	TGTGCCACCAGGAACAGGGTCACAGATACGCAGTATTTT
TRBV7-2	.	TRBJ1-4	TRBD1	CASSQGARNEKLFF	TGTGCCAGCAGTCAGGGGGCTAGAAATGAAAAACTGTTTTTT
TRBV19	.	TRBJ1-6	.	CASSIGQTGPPLHF	TGTGCCAGTAGTATAGGACAGACGGGCCCACCCCTCCACTTT
TRBV11-2	.	TRBJ1-6	.	CASSLQGPQSGSPLHF	TGTGCCAGCAGCTTGCAGGGCCCCCAGTCTGGTTCACCCCTCCACTTT
TRBV6-2/TRBV6-3	.	TRBJ1-1	TRBD1	CASSPRQGGNTEAFF	TGTGCCAGCAGTCCCCGACAGGGAGGGAACACTGAAGCTTTCTTT
TRBV7-2	.	TRBJ1-2	.	CASSLAGDGYTF	TGTGCCAGCAGCTTAGCTGGAGATGGCTACACCTTC
TRBV9	.	TRBJ2-3	TRBD2	CASSFGTSGTDTQYF	TGTGCCAGCAGCTTCGGGACTAGCGGTACAGATACGCAGTATTTT
TRBV28	.	TRBJ1-2	.	CAILSQGIYGYTF	TGTGCCATCCTCTCGCAGGGGATCTATGGCTACACCTTC
TRBV27	.	TRBJ1-1	.	CASTDWGGNTEAFF	TGTGCCAGCACCGACTGGGGGGGGAACACTGAAGCTTTCTTT
TRBV12-3/TRBV12-4	.	TRBJ1-2	.	CASSPTVIYGYTF	TGTGCCAGCAGTCCGACAGTTATCTATGGCTACACCTTC
TRBV7-2	.	TRBJ2-3	.	CASSPTVLGGRADTQYF	TGTGCCAGCAGCCCCACGGTGCTGGGGGGGCGTGCAGATACGCAGTATTTT
TRBV4-3	.	TRBJ1-4	.	CASSQSGANEKLFF	TGCGCCAGCAGCCAGTCAGGTGCTAATGAAAAACTGTTTTTT
TRBV10-1	.	TRBJ1-4	.	CASSEGGPGGKLFF	TGCGCCAGCAGTGAAGGTGGGCCCGGAGGGAAACTGTTTTTT
TRBV3-1/TRBV3-2	.	TRBJ1-3	.	CASSQTAGSRDTIYF	TGTGCCAGCAGCCAAACCGCGGGGAGTAGGGACACCATATATTTT
TRBV24-1	.	TRBJ1-2	.	CATSGLQGRGYTF	TGTGCCACCAGTGGACTACAGGGCCGGGGCTACACCTTC
TRBV19	.	TRBJ2-5	.	CASSASQETQYF	TGTGCCAGTAGTGCGTCTCAAGAGACCCAGTACTTC
TRBV19	.	TRBJ1-1	TRBD1	CASKEGQGLRGAFF	TGTGCCAGTAAGGAAGGACAGGGGTTAAGGGGGGCTTTCTTT
TRBV24-1	once	TRBJ1-2	.	CATSAWGRGGYTF	TGTGCCACCAGTGCCTGGGGGAGGGGCGGCTACACCTTC